This T cell receptor beta chain originates from a study of Ad26.COV2.S vaccination and SARS-CoV-2 variants. Overall study: Doses of Ad26.COV2.S were injected into muscle once or twice, 56 days apart. Overall study results and limits: People who got the vaccine or the placebo had similar non-spike TCR breadth. Vaccinees reportedly had broad spike-specific CD8+ and CD4+ T cell responses.

TCRdb's copy holds only in-frame clones and misses some; the assay was immunoSEQ multiplex PCR. The table records around 370,000 clones, 70% to 90% of them present only once. Germline V lookup: CDR1 SNHLY, CDR2 FYNNEI. V was trimmed by 5 bases and J by 8 bases, leaving 15 bases between them. This CDR3 is 13 amino acids long. As to treatment: approximately 18 received Ad26.COV2.S at low or high dose, single or two shots; roughly 5 received placebo; per-sample allocation not given. Following the first vaccine or placebo injection, samples were taken on day 63. Remarks on this clone: Its antigen is still unknown.

The sample was peripheral blood, taken in a trial of Ad26.COV2.S vaccine versus placebo. The source of this sequence is a person aged 18-60 years who received the Ad26.COV2.S COVID-19 vaccine or a placebo. The chain links TRBV2 to TRBJ1-1; no clear D gene. The CDR3 DNA is TGTGCCAGCAGTCCAAGCCGGCTTAGCGAAGCTTTCTTT. Its translation is CASSPSRLSEAFF.